In this sample, the clone carrying this T cell receptor beta chain turned up once. Its specificity is not known. These data belong to a study of cytomegalovirus exposure and HLA in healthy donors. Findings of the study overall: In the analysis, some V segments, TRBV6-2 and TRBV6-3 included, were excluded as indistinguishable. The sole available immune exposure information was CMV serostatus.

Researchers ran the PCR with 60 Vbeta and 13 Jbeta primers. Data came from immunoSEQ multiplex PCR; TCRdb stores just in-frame clones and leaves some out. The sample contains approximately 150,000 clones, roughly 86% of which appear only once. Germline V gene lookup returns CDR1 LGHNT and CDR2 FRNRAP. The CDR3 is 16 residues long. The V end lost 1 base, the J end lost 8 bases, and 18 bases lay between the germline ends. The clonotype was recovered from a girl aged 5-17 years in good health and CMV-seropositive. Material: PBMCs. This chain links TRBV12-5 with TRBJ2-1, with D perhaps matching TRBD1 (5 bases). CDR3 coding DNA: TGTGCTAGTGGTTTGGATGGACAATACACCAGCGATGAGCAGTTCTTC. Translation: CASGLDGQYTSDEQFF.